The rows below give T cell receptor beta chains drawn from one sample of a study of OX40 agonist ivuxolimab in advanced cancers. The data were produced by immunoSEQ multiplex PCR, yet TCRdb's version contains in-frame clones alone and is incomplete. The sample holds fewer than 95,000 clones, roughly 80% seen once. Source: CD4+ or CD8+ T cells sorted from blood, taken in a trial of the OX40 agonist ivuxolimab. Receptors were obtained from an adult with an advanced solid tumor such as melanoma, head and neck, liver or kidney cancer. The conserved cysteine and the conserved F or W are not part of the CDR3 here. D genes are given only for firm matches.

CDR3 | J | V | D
ASSLGQGNSPLH | TRBJ1-6 | TRBV5-8 | NA
ASSRWTGGSGELF | TRBJ2-2 | TRBV14 | TRBD1
ASSLGARQPQH | TRBJ1-5 | TRBV18 | NA
ASSLVEGSGYEQY | NA | TRBV7-2 | NA
ASSQNRGRDEQY | TRBJ2-7 | TRBV5-1 | TRBD1
ASSLDGGAGDEQF | TRBJ2-1 | TRBV5-1 | NA
ASSREPGHGYT | TRBJ1-2 | TRBV7-2 | NA
ASSYSTGARTDTQY | TRBJ2-3 | TRBV6-5 | TRBD1
ASTGDYQPQH | TRBJ1-5 | TRBV28 | NA
ASSLEYGQGSNTEAF | TRBJ1-1 | TRBV7-9 | TRBD1
ASSKSPTDTQY | TRBJ2-3 | TRBV21-1 | NA
ASSPRSSRTGELF | TRBJ2-2 | TRBV7-3 | NA
ASSFSTGTGGEKLF | TRBJ1-4 | TRBV5-1 | NA
ASSPGAARTGGTEAF | TRBJ1-1 | TRBV4-1 | TRBD1
ASSESGRNNEQF | TRBJ2-1 | TRBV10-2 | NA
ASSHRRGGDEQY | TRBJ2-7 | TRBV5-4 | TRBD1
ASSLSTALLETQY | TRBJ2-5 | TRBV7-2 | NA
ASRLQGGSGNTIY | TRBJ1-3 | TRBV7-2 | NA
ASKLNRDHHLGNYGYT | TRBJ1-2 | TRBV28 | NA
ASSRGRSSSPLH | TRBJ1-6 | TRBV6-5 | TRBD1
ASSPGYNEQF | TRBJ2-1 | TRBV9 | NA
ARSSPGPQGDNEQF | TRBJ2-1 | TRBV5-3 | NA
ASGAPRFNSPLH | TRBJ1-6 | TRBV6-5 | NA
ASSRDTSGRPGFGEQF | TRBJ2-1 | TRBV27 | TRBD2
ASSSGHINQPQH | TRBJ1-5 | TRBV7-2 | NA
ASRPRGPNQPQH | TRBJ1-5 | TRBV16 | NA
ASGQWTAYGYT | TRBJ1-2 | TRBV28 | NA
ASSVAGRVDTGELF | TRBJ2-2 | TRBV9 | NA
AWTRGLGTGDEQF | TRBJ2-1 | TRBV30 | NA
ASSQDLGSGNTGELF | TRBJ2-2 | TRBV4-2 | NA
ASSSLAGGPITDTQY | TRBJ2-3 | TRBV5-6 | TRBD2
ASSQYTEAF | TRBJ1-1 | TRBV7-2 | NA
ASSEGFSGNTIY | TRBJ1-3 | TRBV2 | NA
SVAATHSYEQY | NA | TRBV29-1 | NA
ASSLWTGGEKLF | TRBJ1-4 | TRBV28 | TRBD1
ASSVLAGGPEQY | TRBJ2-7 | TRBV2 | TRBD2
ASSSSAGMNTEAF | TRBJ1-1 | TRBV7-8 | NA
ASSISHGNEQY | TRBJ2-7 | TRBV19 | NA
ASSPRSSGYNEQF | TRBJ2-1 | TRBV4-3 | TRBD2
SARNSYEQY | TRBJ2-7 | TRBV20-1 | NA
ASSLGQTNYGYT | TRBJ1-2 | TRBV11-2 | NA
ASSKGLAGGSGETQY | TRBJ2-5 | TRBV5-1 | TRBD2
ASSLRQGGNTQY | TRBJ2-3 | TRBV5-4 | TRBD1
ASSLLFCEGRGGTQY | TRBJ2-5 | TRBV7-3 | TRBD2
ASSSSSGSHLGYTQY | TRBJ2-3 | TRBV14 | NA